These T cell receptor beta chains were read from a single sample in a study of blood T cell repertoires in COVID-19. Clones were sequenced by immunoSEQ multiplex PCR, and TCRdb holds only the in-frame ones, with some missing. The sample holds 250,000 to 350,000 clones, roughly 88% seen once. Sequenced input: peripheral blood. The receptors stem from a woman between 50 and 59 years old with acute or convalescent COVID-19. Both conserved end residues are part of each CDR3. The D gene is left open where the match is weak.

TRBJ2-1,TRBV12-3/TRBV12-4,NA,CASSPRRVEQFF,TGTGCCAGCAGTCCGAGGAGGGTTGAGCAGTTCTTC
TRBJ1-3,TRBV18,NA,CASSPDGNQGGNTIYF,TGTGCCAGCTCACCGGACGGGAATCAAGGGGGAAACACCATATATTTT
TRBJ2-3,TRBV13,NA,CASSSGDTQYF,TGTGCCAGCAGCTCGGGAGATACGCAGTATTTT
TRBJ2-1,TRBV29-1,TRBD1,CSVRTGLGNEQFF,TGCAGCGTGAGGACAGGGCTAGGCAATGAGCAGTTCTTC
TRBJ1-2,TRBV2,TRBD1,CASSARDRSVIGYTF,TGTGCCAGCAGTGCTCGGGACAGGTCTGTTATTGGCTACACCTTC
TRBJ2-1,TRBV6-6,NA,CASSKSDYSYNEQFF,TGTGCCAGCAGTAAATCGGACTATTCCTACAATGAGCAGTTCTTC
TRBJ2-7,TRBV18,TRBD1,CASSSGQTSSYEQYF,TGTGCCAGCTCATCGGGACAGACCAGCTCCTACGAGCAGTACTTC
TRBJ2-7,TRBV6-5,TRBD2,CASSYSRTSAEQYF,TGTGCCAGCAGTTACTCTAGGACTAGCGCCGAGCAGTACTTC
TRBJ2-7,TRBV11-3,TRBD1,CASSKCRTGGCEQYF,TGTGCCAGCAGCAAATGCCGGACAGGGGGATGCGAGCAGTACTTC
TRBJ2-7,TRBV19,NA,CASSIRQDSYEQYF,TGTGCCAGTAGTATACGACAGGACTCCTACGAGCAGTACTTC